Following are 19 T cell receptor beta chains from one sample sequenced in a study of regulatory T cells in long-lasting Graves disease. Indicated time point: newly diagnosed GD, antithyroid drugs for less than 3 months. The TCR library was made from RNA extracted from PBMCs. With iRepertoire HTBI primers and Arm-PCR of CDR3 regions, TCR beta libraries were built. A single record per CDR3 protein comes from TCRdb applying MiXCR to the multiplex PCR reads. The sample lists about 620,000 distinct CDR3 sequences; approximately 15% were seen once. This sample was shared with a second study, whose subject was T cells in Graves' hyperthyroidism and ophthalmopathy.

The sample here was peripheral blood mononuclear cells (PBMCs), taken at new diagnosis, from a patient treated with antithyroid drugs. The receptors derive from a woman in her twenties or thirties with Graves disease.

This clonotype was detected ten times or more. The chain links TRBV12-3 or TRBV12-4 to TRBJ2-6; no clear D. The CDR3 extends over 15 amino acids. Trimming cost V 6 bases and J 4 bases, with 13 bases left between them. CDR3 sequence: CASSLRGPGANVLTF. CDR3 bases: TGTGCCAGCAGCTTAAGAGGTCCCGGGGCCAACGTCCTGACTTTC.

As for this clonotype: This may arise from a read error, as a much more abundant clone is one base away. The CDR3 nucleotides are TGTGCCACCAGTCTTGGGAAGCCGGGTGAGCAGTTCTTC. It encodes CATSLGKPGEQFF. The chain uses TRBV24-1 and TRBJ2-1; D not resolved. Germline V gene sequence: CDR1 KGHDR, CDR2 SFDVKD. Between the trimmed V and J ends, which lost 6 bases and 9 bases, there was a span of 14 bases. The length of the CDR3 is 13 residues.

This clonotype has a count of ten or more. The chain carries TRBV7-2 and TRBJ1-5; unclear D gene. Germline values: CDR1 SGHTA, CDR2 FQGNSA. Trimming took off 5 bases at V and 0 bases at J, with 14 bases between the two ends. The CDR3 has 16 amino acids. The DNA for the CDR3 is TGTGCCAGCAGCCTCACGGTGTCGGATAGCAATCAGCCCCAGCATTTT. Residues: CASSLTVSDSNQPQHF.

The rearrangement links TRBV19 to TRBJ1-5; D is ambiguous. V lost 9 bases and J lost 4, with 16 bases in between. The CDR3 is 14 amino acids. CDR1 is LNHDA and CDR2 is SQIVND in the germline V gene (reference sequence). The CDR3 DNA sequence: TGTGCCAGCGTACCCCGGAGAGGGAATCAGCCCCAGCATTTT. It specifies CASVPRRGNQPQHF.

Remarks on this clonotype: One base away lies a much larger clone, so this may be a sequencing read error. CDR3 loop: CASSPRRYTEASF. Written as DNA, the CDR3 is TGTGCCAGCAGTCCCCGACGGTACACTGAAGCTTCCTTT. The chain joins TRBV28 to TRBJ1-1, with D unclear. Germline assignment: CDR1 MDHEN and CDR2 SYDVKM. This CDR3 has 13 amino acids.

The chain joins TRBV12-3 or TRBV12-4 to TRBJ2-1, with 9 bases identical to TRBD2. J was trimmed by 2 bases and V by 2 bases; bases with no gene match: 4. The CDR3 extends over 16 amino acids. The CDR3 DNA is TGTGCCAGCAGTTTAAGCGGGGGGATACCCTACAATGAGCAGTTCTTC. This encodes CASSLSGGIPYNEQFF.

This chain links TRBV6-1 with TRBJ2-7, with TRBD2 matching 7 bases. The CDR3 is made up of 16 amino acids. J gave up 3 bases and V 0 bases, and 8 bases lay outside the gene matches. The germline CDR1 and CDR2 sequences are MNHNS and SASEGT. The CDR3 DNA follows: TGTGCCAGCAGTGAAGCAGTAATTAGCGGGTACTACGAGCAGTACTTC. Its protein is CASSEAVISGYYEQYF.

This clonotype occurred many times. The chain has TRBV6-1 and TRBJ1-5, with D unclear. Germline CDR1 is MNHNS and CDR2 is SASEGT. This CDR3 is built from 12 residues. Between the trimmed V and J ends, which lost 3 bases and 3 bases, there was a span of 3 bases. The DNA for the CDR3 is TGTGCCAGCAGTGACTTCAATCAGCCCCAGCATTTT. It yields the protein CASSDFNQPQHF.

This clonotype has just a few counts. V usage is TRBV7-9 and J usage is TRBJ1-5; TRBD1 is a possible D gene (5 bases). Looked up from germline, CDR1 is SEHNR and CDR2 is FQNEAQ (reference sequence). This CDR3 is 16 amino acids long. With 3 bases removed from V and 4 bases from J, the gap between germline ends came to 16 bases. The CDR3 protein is CASSLGPDGLNQPQHF. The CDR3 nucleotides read TGTGCCAGCAGCTTGGGACCCGATGGGCTAAATCAGCCCCAGCATTTT.

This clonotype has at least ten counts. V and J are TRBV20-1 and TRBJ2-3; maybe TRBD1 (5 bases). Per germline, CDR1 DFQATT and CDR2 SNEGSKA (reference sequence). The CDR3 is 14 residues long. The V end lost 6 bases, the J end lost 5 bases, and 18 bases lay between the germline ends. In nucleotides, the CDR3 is TGCAGTGCCCAACAGGCACCTCCACAAGATACGCAGTATTTT. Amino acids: CSAQQAPPQDTQYF.

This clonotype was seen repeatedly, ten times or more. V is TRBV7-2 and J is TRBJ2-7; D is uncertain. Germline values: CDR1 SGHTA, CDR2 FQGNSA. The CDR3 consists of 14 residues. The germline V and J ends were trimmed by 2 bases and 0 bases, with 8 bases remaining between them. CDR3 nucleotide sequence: TGTGCCAGCAGCTTATGGATAAGCTCCTACGAGCAGTACTTC. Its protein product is CASSLWISSYEQYF.

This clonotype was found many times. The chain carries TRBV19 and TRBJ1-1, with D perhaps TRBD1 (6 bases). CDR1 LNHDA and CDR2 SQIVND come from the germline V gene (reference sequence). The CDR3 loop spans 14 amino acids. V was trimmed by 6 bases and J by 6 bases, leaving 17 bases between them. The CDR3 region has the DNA TGTGCCAGTAGGCTGACAGGCCTACTGCCTGAAGCTTTCTTT. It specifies CASRLTGLLPEAFF.

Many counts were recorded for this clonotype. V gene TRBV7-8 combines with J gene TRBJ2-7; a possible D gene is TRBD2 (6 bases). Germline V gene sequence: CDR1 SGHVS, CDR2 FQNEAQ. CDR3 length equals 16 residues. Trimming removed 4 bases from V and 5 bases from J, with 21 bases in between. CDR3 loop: CASSYTILAGMNEQYF. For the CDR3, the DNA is TGTGCCAGCAGCTACACAATACTAGCCGGGATGAACGAGCAGTACTTC.

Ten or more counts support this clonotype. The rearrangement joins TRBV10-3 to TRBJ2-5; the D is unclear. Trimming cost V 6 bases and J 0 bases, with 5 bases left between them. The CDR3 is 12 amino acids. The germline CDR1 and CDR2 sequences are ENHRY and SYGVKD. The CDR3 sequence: CAIRPDQETQYF. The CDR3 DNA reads TGTGCCATCAGGCCGGACCAAGAGACCCAGTACTTC.

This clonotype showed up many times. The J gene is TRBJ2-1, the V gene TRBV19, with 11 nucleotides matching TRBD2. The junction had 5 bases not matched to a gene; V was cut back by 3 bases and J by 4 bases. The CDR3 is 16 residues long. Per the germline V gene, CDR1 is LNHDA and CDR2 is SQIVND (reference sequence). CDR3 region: CASSMSGTSGYNEQFF. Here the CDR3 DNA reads TGTGCCAGTAGTATGAGTGGGACTAGCGGATACAATGAGCAGTTCTTC. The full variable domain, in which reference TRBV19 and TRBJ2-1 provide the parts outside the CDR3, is DGGITQSPKYLFRKEGQNVTLSCEQNLNHDAMYWYRQDPGQGLRLIYYSQIVNDFQKGDIAEGYSVSREKKESFPLTVTSAQKNPTAFYLCASSMSGTSGYNEQFFGPGTRLTVL.

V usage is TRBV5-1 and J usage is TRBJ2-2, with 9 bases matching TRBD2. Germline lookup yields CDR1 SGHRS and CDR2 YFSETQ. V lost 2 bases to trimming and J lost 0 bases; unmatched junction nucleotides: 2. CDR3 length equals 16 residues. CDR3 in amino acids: CASSFLAGPNTGELFF. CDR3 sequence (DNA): TGCGCCAGCAGCTTTCTAGCGGGACCGAACACCGGGGAGCTGTTTTTT.

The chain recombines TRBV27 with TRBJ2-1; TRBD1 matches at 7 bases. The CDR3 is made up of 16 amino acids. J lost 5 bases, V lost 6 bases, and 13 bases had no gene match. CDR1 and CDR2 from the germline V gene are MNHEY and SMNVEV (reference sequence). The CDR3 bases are TGTGCCAGCAGCCCCGACAGGGTGAGGTCCCACAATGAGCAGTTCTTC. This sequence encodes CASSPDRVRSHNEQFF.

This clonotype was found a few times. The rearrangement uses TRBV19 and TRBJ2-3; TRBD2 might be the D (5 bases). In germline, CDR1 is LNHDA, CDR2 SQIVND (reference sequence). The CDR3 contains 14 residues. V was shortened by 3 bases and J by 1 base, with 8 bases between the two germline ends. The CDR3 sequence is CASSIMRGTDTQYF. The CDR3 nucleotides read TGTGCCAGTAGTATCATGAGGGGCACAGATACGCAGTATTTT.

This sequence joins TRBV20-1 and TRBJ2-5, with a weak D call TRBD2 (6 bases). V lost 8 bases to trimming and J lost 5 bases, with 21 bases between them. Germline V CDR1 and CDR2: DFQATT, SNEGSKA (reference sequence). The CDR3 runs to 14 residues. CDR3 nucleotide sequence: TGCAGTCCCACTTTCGGGAGAGGGGTGGAGACCCAGTACTTC. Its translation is CSPTFGRGVETQYF.